Presented here are 8 T cell receptor beta chains from one specimen sequenced in a study of blood T cell repertoires in COVID-19. Clones were sequenced by immunoSEQ multiplex PCR, and TCRdb holds only the in-frame ones, with some missing. This table holds around 500,000 clones, approximately 85% found once. What was sequenced was peripheral blood. These receptors originate from a human donor in a cohort sampled during active COVID-19.

The chain employs TRBV3-1 (or the pseudogene TRBV3-2) and TRBJ2-7; possibly TRBD2 for D (5 bases). Trimming took 3 bases from V and 2 from J, leaving 8 bases between them. This CDR3 has 13 amino acids. Per germline, CDR1 LGHDT and CDR2 YNNKEL (reference sequence). The CDR3 region has the DNA TGTGCCAGCAGCCAGGGGAGCACCTACGAGCAGTACTTC. Translation: CASSQGSTYEQYF.

The chain employs TRBV4-1 and TRBJ1-1; 7 bases match TRBD1. The length of the CDR3 is 15 residues. The J segment lost 3 bases and the V segment lost 5 bases, leaving 9 bases of the junction unmatched. Germline V gene data show CDR1 as MGHRA and CDR2 as YSYEKL. The CDR3 spells CASSLTGTADTEAFF. CDR3 nucleotides: TGCGCCAGCAGCTTAACCGGGACAGCCGACACTGAAGCTTTCTTT.

The rearrangement uses TRBV7-2 and TRBJ2-1, with 10 nucleotides matching TRBD1. Unmatched junction bases numbered 9, after V lost 5 bases and J lost 5 bases. Germline V gives CDR1 SGHTA, CDR2 FQGNSA. The CDR3 is made up of 16 amino acids. The CDR3 DNA follows: TGTGCCAGCAGCCTCCTAGGGACAGGGGCCCACAATGAGCAGTTCTTC. Protein: CASSLLGTGAHNEQFF.

This clone has a single count. The CDR3 DNA reads as TGTGCCTGGACCGCCGGACACACCACTGAAGCTTTCTTT. Protein sequence: CAWTAGHTTEAFF. The rearrangement links TRBV30 to TRBJ1-1; a weak D match, TRBD1 (5 bases). The length of the CDR3 is 13 residues. Looked up from germline, CDR1 is GTSNPN and CDR2 is SVGIG (reference sequence). V lost 4 bases and J lost 4, with 13 bases in between.

The V gene is TRBV27, the J gene TRBJ2-3; tentative D call: TRBD1 (6 bases). Per the germline V gene, CDR1 is MNHEY and CDR2 is SMNVEV (reference sequence). Trimming cost V 6 bases and J 8 bases, with 24 bases left between them. This CDR3 has 16 residues. The CDR3 DNA sequence: TGTGCCAGCAGGTCTCCCCTCAGGGGTAAAGTCGGTACGCAGTATTTT. Translating it yields CASRSPLRGKVGTQYF.

This sequence joins TRBV27 and TRBJ1-6; 7 nucleotides line up with TRBD1. Germline trimming cut 6 bases from V and 7 bases from J; bases unmatched to any gene: 6. This CDR3 region has 14 residues. Germline V lookup: CDR1 MNHEY, CDR2 SMNVEV (reference sequence). This CDR3 is CASSIRGMNSPLHF. As DNA, the CDR3 is TGTGCCAGCAGCATCAGGGGGATGAATTCACCCCTCCACTTT.

J is TRBJ1-2 and V is TRBV7-3; 7 bases fit TRBD1. CDR3 length equals 14 residues. CDR1 is SGHTA, CDR2 FQGTGA, per germline. J was trimmed by 4 bases and V by 2 bases; bases with no gene match: 4. Here the CDR3 reads CASSLAGQPYGYTF. The CDR3 DNA is TGTGCCAGCAGCTTAGCGGGACAGCCCTATGGCTACACCTTC.

The chain joins TRBV27 to TRBJ2-5; 9 bases are a match to TRBD2. The germline gives CDR1 MNHEY, CDR2 SMNVEV (reference sequence). The CDR3 covers 15 residues. V lost 4 bases and J lost 4; bases outside the gene matches: 7. The CDR3, as DNA: TGTGCCAGCAGTTCGGGCGGGAGGGCCGGAGAGACCCAGTACTTC. Translated: CASSSGGRAGETQYF.